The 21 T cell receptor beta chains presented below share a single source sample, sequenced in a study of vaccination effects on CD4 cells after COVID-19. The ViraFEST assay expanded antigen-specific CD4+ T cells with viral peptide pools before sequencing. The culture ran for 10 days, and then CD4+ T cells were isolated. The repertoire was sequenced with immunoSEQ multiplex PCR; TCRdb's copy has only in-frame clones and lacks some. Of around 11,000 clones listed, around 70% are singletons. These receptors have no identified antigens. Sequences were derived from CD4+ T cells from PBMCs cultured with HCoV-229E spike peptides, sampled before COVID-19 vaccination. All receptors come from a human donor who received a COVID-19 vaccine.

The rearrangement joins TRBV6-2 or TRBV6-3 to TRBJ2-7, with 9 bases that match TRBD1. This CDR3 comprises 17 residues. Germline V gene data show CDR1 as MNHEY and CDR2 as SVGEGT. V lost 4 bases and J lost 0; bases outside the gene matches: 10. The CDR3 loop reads CASSLSPWDRASYEQYF. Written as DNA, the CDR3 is TGTGCCAGCAGTTTGTCACCATGGGACAGGGCCTCCTACGAGCAGTACTTC.

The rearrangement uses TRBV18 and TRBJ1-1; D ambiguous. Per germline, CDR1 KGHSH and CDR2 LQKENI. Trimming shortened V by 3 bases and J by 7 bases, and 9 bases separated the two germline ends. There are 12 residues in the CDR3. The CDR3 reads CASSPPSSEAFF. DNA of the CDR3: TGTGCCAGCTCACCCCCCTCCAGTGAAGCTTTCTTT.

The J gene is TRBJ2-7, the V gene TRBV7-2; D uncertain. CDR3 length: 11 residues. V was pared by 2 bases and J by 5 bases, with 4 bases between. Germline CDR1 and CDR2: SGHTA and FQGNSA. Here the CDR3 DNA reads TGTGCCAGCAGCTTAAAACACGAGCAGTACTTC. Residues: CASSLKHEQYF.

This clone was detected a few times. The CDR3 loop reads CASSLRQGAEAFF. The CDR3, as DNA: TGTGCCAGCAGCCTTAGACAGGGGGCTGAAGCTTTCTTT. V and J are TRBV11-2 and TRBJ1-1, with 9 bases identical to TRBD1. Germline CDR1 reads SGHAT; CDR2 reads FQNNGV. With 5 bases clipped from V and 6 bases from J, the junction kept 4 bases outside the gene matches. This CDR3 is built from 13 residues.

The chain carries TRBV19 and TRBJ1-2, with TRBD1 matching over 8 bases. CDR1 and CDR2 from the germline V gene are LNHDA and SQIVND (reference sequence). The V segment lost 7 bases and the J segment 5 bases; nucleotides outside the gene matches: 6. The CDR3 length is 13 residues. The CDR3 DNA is TGTGCCAGTAAACTCAGGGGGCCATATGGCTACACCTTC. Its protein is CASKLRGPYGYTF.

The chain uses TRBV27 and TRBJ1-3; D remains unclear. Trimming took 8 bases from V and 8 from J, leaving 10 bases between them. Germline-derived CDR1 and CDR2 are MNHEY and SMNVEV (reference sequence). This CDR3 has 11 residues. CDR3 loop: CASRTRDTIYF. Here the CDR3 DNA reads TGTGCCAGCCGTACTAGGGACACCATATATTTT.

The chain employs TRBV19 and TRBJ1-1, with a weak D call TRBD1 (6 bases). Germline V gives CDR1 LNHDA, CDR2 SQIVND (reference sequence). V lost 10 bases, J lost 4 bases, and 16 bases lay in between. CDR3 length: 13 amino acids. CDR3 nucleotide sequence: TGTGCCACAATTTCGGGGGCTCGCACTGAAGCTTTCTTT. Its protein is CATISGARTEAFF.

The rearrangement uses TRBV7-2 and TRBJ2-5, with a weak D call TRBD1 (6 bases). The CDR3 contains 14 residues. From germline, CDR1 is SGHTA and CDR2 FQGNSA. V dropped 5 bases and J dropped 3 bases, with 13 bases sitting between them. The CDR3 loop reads CASSLGTTKETQYF. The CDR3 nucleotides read TGTGCCAGCAGCCTCGGGACAACCAAAGAGACCCAGTACTTC.

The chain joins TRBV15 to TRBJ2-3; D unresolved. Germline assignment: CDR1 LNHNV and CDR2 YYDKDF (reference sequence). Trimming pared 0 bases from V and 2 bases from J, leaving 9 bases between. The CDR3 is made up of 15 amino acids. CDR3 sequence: CATSRDRRVTDTQYF. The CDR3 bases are TGTGCCACCAGCAGAGATAGACGGGTCACAGATACGCAGTATTTT.

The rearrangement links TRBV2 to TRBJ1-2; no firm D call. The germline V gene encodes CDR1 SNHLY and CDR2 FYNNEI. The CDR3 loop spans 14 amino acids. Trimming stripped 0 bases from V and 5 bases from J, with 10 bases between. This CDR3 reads CASSEAPGGYGYTF. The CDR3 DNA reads TGTGCCAGCAGTGAAGCGCCTGGTGGGTATGGCTACACCTTC.

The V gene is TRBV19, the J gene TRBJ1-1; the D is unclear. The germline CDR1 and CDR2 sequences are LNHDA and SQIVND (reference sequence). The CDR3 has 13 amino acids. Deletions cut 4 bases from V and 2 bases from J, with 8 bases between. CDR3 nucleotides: TGTGCCAGTAGTACCAGGTTCAACACTGAAGCTTTCTTT. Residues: CASSTRFNTEAFF.

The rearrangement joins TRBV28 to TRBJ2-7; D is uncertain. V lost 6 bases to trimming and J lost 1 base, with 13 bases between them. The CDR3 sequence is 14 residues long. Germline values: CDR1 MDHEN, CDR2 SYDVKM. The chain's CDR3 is CASSSLIRSYEQYF. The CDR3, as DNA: TGTGCCAGCAGCTCCCTCATTAGGTCCTACGAGCAGTACTTC.

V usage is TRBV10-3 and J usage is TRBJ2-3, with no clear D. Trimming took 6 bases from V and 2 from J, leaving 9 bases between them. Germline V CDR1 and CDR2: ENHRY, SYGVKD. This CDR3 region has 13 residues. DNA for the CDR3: TGTGCCATCAGCTTGAGCCCCACAGATACGCAGTATTTT. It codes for CAISLSPTDTQYF.

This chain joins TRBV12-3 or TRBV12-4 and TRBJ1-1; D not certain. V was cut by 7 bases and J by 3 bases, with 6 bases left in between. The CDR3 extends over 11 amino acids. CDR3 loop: CASTRDTEAFF. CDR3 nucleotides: TGTGCCAGCACTAGGGACACTGAAGCTTTCTTT.

The CDR3 spells CASRGEFNTGELFF. The CDR3 DNA follows: TGTGCCAGCAGAGGGGAGTTTAACACCGGGGAGCTGTTTTTT. The gene calls are TRBV7-9 and TRBJ2-2, with D possibly being TRBD1 or TRBD2 (5 bases each). The CDR3 loop spans 14 amino acids. Germline CDR1 and CDR2: SEHNR and FQNEAQ (reference sequence). V lost 6 bases and J lost 2, with 10 bases in between.

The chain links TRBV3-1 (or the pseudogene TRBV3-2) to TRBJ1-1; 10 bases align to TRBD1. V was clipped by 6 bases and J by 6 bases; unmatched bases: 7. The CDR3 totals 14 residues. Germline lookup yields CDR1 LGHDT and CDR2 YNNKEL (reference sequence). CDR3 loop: CASSRQGARAEAFF. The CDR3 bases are TGTGCCAGCAGTCGACAGGGGGCGCGAGCTGAAGCTTTCTTT.

This CDR3 reads CASSFGGRTDTQYF. The DNA for the CDR3 is TGTGCCAGCAGCTTCGGGGGACGCACAGATACGCAGTATTTT. V usage is TRBV7-3 and J usage is TRBJ2-3; perhaps TRBD2 as D (6 bases). Germline V gives CDR1 SGHTA, CDR2 FQGTGA. Trimming cost V 3 bases and J 1 base, with 8 bases left between them. The CDR3 sequence is 14 residues long.

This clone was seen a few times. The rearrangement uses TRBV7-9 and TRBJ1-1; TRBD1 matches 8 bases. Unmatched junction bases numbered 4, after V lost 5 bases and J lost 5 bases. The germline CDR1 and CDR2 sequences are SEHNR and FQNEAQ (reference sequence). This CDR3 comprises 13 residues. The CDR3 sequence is CASSAQGGTEAFF. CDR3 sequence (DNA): TGTGCCAGCAGCGCACAGGGGGGTACTGAAGCTTTCTTT.

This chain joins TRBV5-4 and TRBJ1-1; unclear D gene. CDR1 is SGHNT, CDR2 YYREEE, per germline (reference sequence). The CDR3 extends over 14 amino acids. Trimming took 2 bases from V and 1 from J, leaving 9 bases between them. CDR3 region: CASSFEGRNTEAFF. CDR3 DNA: TGTGCCAGCAGCTTCGAAGGGCGGAACACTGAAGCTTTCTTT. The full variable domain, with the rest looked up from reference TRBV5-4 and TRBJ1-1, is ETGVTQSPTHLIKTRGQQVTLRCSSQSGHNTVSWYQQALGQGPQFIFQYYREEENGRGNFPPRFSGLQFPNYSSELNVNALELDDSALYLCASSFEGRNTEAFFGQGTRLTVV.

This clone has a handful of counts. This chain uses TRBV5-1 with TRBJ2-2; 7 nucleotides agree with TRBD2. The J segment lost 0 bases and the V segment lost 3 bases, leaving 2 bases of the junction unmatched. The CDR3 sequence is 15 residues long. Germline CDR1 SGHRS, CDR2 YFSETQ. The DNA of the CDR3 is TGCGCCAGCAGCTCCGGACTAGCGAACACCGGGGAGCTGTTTTTT. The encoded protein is CASSSGLANTGELFF.

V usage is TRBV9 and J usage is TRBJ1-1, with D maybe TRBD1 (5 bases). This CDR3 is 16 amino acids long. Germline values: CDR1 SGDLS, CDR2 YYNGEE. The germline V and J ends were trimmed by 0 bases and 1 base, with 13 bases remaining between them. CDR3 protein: CASSVGPVGGNTEAFF. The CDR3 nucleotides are TGTGCCAGCAGCGTAGGTCCGGTGGGGGGGAACACTGAAGCTTTCTTT.